A single sample is the source of the 17 T cell receptor beta chains below, sequenced in a study of T cells in women clearing cervical HPV infection. Some clones are missing from TCRdb's copy, which holds only in-frame ones; the method was immunoSEQ multiplex PCR. The sample totals tens of thousands of clones. Specimen: blood buffy coat. The receptors stem from a woman between 18 and 70 years old with a cervical HPV16 infection that either progressed to CIN3+ or cleared (not recorded which).

With regard to this clone: The read comes to an end 3 residues before the CDR3 does, leaving the germline J gene to fill in the end. The J gene is TRBJ1-4, the V gene TRBV2; D unresolved. Germline loops: CDR1 SNHLY, CDR2 FYNNEI. The CDR3 has 14 amino acids. The ends were cut back, 6 bases at V and 4 bases at J, with 12 bases in the middle. Partial CDR3 DNA: TGTGCCAGCAGGGCGGGCAGAAATAATGAAAAA. It translates to CASRAGRNNEK. The whole CDR3 region reads CASRAGRNNEKLFF.

A remark on this clone: The read ends 3 residues early relative to the CDR3; the germline J gene fills the gap. The chain employs TRBV6-2 or TRBV6-3 and TRBJ2-7; 9 bases agree with TRBD1. V lost 0 bases and J lost 5; bases outside the gene matches: 5. The CDR3 covers 15 residues. Germline V lookup: CDR1 MNHEY, CDR2 SVGEGT. CDR3 protein: CASSYSGQGSHEQYF. The sequenced CDR3 bases are TGTGCCAGCAGTTACTCAGGACAGGGGAGCCACGAG.

Comments on this clone: The read halts 3 residues ahead of the CDR3 end, with the missing end drawn from the germline J gene. The J gene is TRBJ1-2, the V gene TRBV7-2; TRBD1 matches 8 bases. Germline loops: CDR1 SGHTA, CDR2 FQGNSA. This CDR3 contains 15 residues. CDR3 DNA, as far as it was read: TGTGCCAGCAGCCATGACAGGGGACCCTACAATGAC. Its protein is CASSHDRGPYND. The CDR3 in full is CASSHDRGPYNDYTF.

Comments on this clone: The read ends 3 residues shy of where the CDR3 ends; the end is completed using the germline J gene. This chain links TRBV2 with TRBJ1-5; 7 nucleotides agree with TRBD1. The germline CDR1 and CDR2 sequences are SNHLY and FYNNEI. The CDR3 has 15 residues. J gave up 2 bases and V 5 bases, and 6 bases lay outside the gene matches. The CDR3 DNA, read in part, is TGTGCCAGCAGTCCACAGGGGATCCGCAATCAGCCC. Protein sequence: CASSPQGIRNQP. In full, the CDR3 reads CASSPQGIRNQPQHF.

The CDR3 sequence: CAWSWGRGNYGYTF. The sequenced CDR3 bases are TGTGCCTGGAGTTGGGGGCGAGGGAACTATGGC. This chain joins TRBV30 and TRBJ1-2, with a weak D call TRBD1 (6 bases). The read comes to an end 3 residues before the CDR3 does, leaving the germline J gene to fill in the end. The CDR3 covers 14 residues. V was shortened by 2 bases and J by 2 bases, with 12 bases between the two germline ends. Germline-derived CDR1 and CDR2 are GTSNPN and SVGIG (reference sequence).

According to its frequency, this clone is medium-sized. Read data end 3 residues before the CDR3 end; the end is taken from the germline J gene. The chain carries TRBV7-3 and TRBJ1-4, with 12 bases matching TRBD1. Germline V gene data show CDR1 as SGHTA and CDR2 as FQGTGA. With 1 base clipped from V and 10 bases from J, the junction kept 25 bases outside the gene matches. This CDR3 is built from 22 residues. The part of the CDR3 DNA that was read is TGTGCCAGCAGCTTAATTTGCCCTAGGGACAGGGGGCCCGGCCCGGTGATGTTAAAA. Translation: CASSLICPRDRGPGPVMLK. The whole CDR3 sequence is CASSLICPRDRGPGPVMLKLFF.

As to this clone: Read data end 3 residues before the CDR3 end; the end is taken from the germline J gene. The chain uses TRBV5-4 and TRBJ2-7; 8 bases fit TRBD2. The CDR3 has 14 amino acids. Looked up from germline, CDR1 is SGHNT and CDR2 is YYREEE (reference sequence). J lost 5 bases, V lost 2 bases, and 6 bases had no gene match. Incomplete CDR3 DNA: TGTGCCAGCAGCTTTAGCGGGAAGCGGCACGAG. Amino acid sequence: CASSFSGKRHE. In full, the CDR3 reads CASSFSGKRHEQYF.

Note on this clone: The sequence runs out 3 residues before the end of the CDR3; the remainder is reconstructed from the germline J gene. V and J are TRBV18 and TRBJ2-2, with TRBD2 as a possible D gene (7 bases). Germline loops: CDR1 KGHSH, CDR2 LQKENI. The CDR3 length is 16 residues. The CDR3 loop reads CASSARGGTYNSPLFF. The CDR3 DNA, read in part, is TGTGCCAGCTCAGCCCGCGGGGGCACCTATAATTCACCG. The full variable domain, in which reference TRBV18 and TRBJ2-2 provide the parts outside the CDR3, is NAGVMQNPRHLVRRRGQEARLRCSPMKGHSHVYWYRQLPEEGLKFMVYLQKENIIDESGMPKERFSAEFPKEGPSILRIQQVVRGDSAAYFCASSARGGTYNSPLFFGEGSRLTVL.

A remark on this clone: The read halts 3 residues ahead of the CDR3 end, with the missing end drawn from the germline J gene. The chain couples TRBV19 to TRBJ1-2; 9 positions match TRBD1. The CDR3 runs to 16 residues. Germline CDR1 LNHDA, CDR2 SQIVND (reference sequence). Trimming took 9 bases from V and 6 from J; bases not matched to a gene: 17. CDR3 in amino acids: CASLHVPGQGFDGYTF. CDR3 DNA, as far as it was read: TGTGCCAGCCTCCATGTCCCGGGACAGGGTTTCGATGGC.

Note on this clone: The CDR3 end falls 3 residues outside the read, so it is completed with the germline J gene. V usage is TRBV7-9 and J usage is TRBJ2-7, with 9 bases fitting TRBD1. Germline loops: CDR1 SEHNR, CDR2 FQNEAQ (reference sequence). V lost 5 bases, J lost 3 bases, and 8 bases stayed unmatched. This CDR3 region has 15 residues. CDR3 sequence reads: CASSPEGQGHYEQYF. The sequenced part of the CDR3 DNA is TGTGCCAGCAGCCCAGAGGGACAGGGCCACTACGAG.

Comment on this clone: Read sequence stops 3 residues before the CDR3 end, and the germline J gene provides the missing end. The chain couples TRBV19 to TRBJ1-5; 10 nucleotides align to TRBD1. J gave up 4 bases and V 7 bases, and 13 bases lay outside the gene matches. The CDR3 is 17 amino acids. From germline, CDR1 is LNHDA and CDR2 SQIVND (reference sequence). Partial CDR3 DNA: TGTGCCAGTACCGTCGGTGTGGGGGACAGGGGTAATCAGCCC. Residues: CASTVGVGDRGNQP. The full CDR3 protein is CASTVGVGDRGNQPQHF.

In regard to this clone: Read coverage stops 3 residues before the CDR3 terminus; the germline J gene supplies the remainder. The chain joins TRBV20-1 to TRBJ2-7; D is unresolved. CDR1 is DFQATT, CDR2 SNEGSKA, per germline (reference sequence). Trimming took 2 bases from V and 3 from J, leaving 8 bases between them. This CDR3 region has 12 residues. CDR3 DNA, as far as it was read: TGCAGTGCTAGACGGCTAGACTACGAG. Encoded protein: CSARRLDYE. The entire CDR3 protein reads CSARRLDYEQYF.

A word on this clone: From the germline J gene comes the end of the CDR3, since the read stops 3 residues before it. This sequence joins TRBV7-9 and TRBJ1-2; no reliable D call. This CDR3 spans 12 amino acids. Germline V gene data show CDR1 as SEHNR and CDR2 as FQNEAQ (reference sequence). The CDR3 region is CASSPPGRGYTF. Incomplete CDR3 DNA: TGTGCCAGCAGCCCCCCCGGCAGGGGC. The variable domain in full, with the rest retrieved from reference TRBV7-9 and TRBJ1-2, is DTGVSQNPRHKITKRGQNVTFRCDPISEHNRLYWYRQTLGQGPEFLTYFQNEAQLEKSRLLSDRFSAERPKGSFSTLEIQRTEQGDSAMYLCASSPPGRGYTFGSGTRLTVV.

With regard to this clone: The sequenced fragment ends 3 residues before the CDR3 boundary, so the rest is inferred from the germline J gene. V usage is TRBV10-3 and J usage is TRBJ2-2; D remains unclear. The CDR3 is 13 amino acids. Trimming pared 8 bases from V and 0 bases from J, leaving 7 bases between. Per the germline V gene, CDR1 is ENHRY and CDR2 is SYGVKD. CDR3 DNA (partial): TGTGCCATCGGCGGCGCGAACACCGGGGAG. Amino acid sequence: CAIGGANTGE. The full CDR3 protein reads CAIGGANTGELFF.

Notes on this clone: With the read ending 3 residues before the CDR3 end, the germline J gene is used to fill in that end. The genes are TRBV10-3 and TRBJ2-5; perhaps TRBD2 as D (5 bases). CDR1 ENHRY and CDR2 SYGVKD come from the germline V gene. There are 16 residues in the CDR3. V was pared by 3 bases and J by 3 bases, with 17 bases between. The sequenced part of the CDR3 DNA is TGTGCCATCAGTGAAGGCGCGCGGAGCGGAAAAGAGACC. It is translated as CAISEGARSGKET. The full CDR3 sequence reads CAISEGARSGKETQYF.

Notes on this clone: The read ends 3 residues before the CDR3 terminus; that terminus is restored from the germline J gene. The rearrangement links TRBV20-1 to TRBJ2-1; D uncertain. Germline assignment: CDR1 DFQATT and CDR2 SNEGSKA (reference sequence). This CDR3 spans 14 amino acids. V dropped 0 bases and J dropped 1 base, with 7 bases sitting between them. The covered CDR3 bases are TGCAGTGCTAGAGAACTCGAGTCCTACAATGAG. This gives the protein CSARELESYNE. The whole CDR3 protein reads CSARELESYNEQFF.

Of note for this clone: From the germline J gene comes the end of the CDR3, since the read stops 3 residues before it. The chain recombines TRBV14 with TRBJ2-1; 12 nucleotides align to TRBD1. This CDR3 has 16 amino acids. Germline lookup yields CDR1 SGHDN and CDR2 FVKESK. V shed 4 bases and J 6 bases; nucleotides not matched to a gene: 7. Incomplete CDR3 DNA: TGTGCCAGCAGCCCTCTGGGACAGGGGGCGGCCAATGAG. It specifies CASSPLGQGAANE. The CDR3 in full is CASSPLGQGAANEQFF. The whole variable domain, filled in from reference TRBV14 and TRBJ2-1, reads EAGVTQFPSHSVIEKGQTVTLRCDPISGHDNLYWYRRVMGKEIKFLLHFVKESKQDESGMPNNRFLAERTGGTYSTLKVQPAELEDSGVYFCASSPLGQGAANEQFFGPGTRLTVL.